This T cell receptor (beta chain) was documented in a study of cytomegalovirus exposure and HLA in healthy donors. PCR amplification relied on 60 Vbeta primers (plus 13 Jbeta primers). Clones were read by immunoSEQ multiplex PCR, and TCRdb kept only the in-frame ones, dropping some. The table has over 85,000 clones, about three quarters seen once. The sequence came from a woman aged 55-69 years in good health and CMV-seropositive. The sample taken for sequencing was PBMCs.

The CDR3: CASSGTGGGNYGYTF. CDR3 nucleotide sequence: TGTGCCAGCAGCGGGACAGGGGGTGGTAACTATGGCTACACCTTC. V is TRBV5-4 and J is TRBJ1-2, with TRBD1 identical over 11 bases. This CDR3 region has 15 residues. Germline V gene lookup returns CDR1 SGHNT and CDR2 YYREEE (reference sequence). Germline trimming cut 4 bases from V and 1 base from J; bases unmatched to any gene: 3.